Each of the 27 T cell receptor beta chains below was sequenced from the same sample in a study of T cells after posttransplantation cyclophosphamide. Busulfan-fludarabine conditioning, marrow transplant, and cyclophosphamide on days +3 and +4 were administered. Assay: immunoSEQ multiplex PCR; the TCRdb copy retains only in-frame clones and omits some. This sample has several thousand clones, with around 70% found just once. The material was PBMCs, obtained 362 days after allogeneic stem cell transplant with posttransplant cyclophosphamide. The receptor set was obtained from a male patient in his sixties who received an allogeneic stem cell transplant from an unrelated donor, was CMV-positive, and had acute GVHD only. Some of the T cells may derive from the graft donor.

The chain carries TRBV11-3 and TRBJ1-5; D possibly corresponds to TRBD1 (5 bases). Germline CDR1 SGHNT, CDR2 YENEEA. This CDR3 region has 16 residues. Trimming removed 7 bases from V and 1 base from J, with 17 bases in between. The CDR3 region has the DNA TGTGCCAGCACCCCGGGAGGGGACTACAGCAATCAGCCCCAGCATTTT. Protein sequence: CASTPGGDYSNQPQHF.

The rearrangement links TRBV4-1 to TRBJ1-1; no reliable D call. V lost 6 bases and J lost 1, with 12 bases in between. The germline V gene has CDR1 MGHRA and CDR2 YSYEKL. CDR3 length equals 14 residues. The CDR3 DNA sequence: TGCGCCAGCAGACCCGAGGCGGGGAACACTGAAGCTTTCTTT. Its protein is CASRPEAGNTEAFF.

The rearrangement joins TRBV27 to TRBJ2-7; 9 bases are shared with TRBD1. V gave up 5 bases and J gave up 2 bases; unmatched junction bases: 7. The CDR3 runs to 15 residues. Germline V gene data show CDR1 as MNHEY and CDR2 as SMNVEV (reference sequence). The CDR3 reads CASSLAGTGPYEQYF. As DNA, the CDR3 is TGTGCCAGCAGTCTGGCCGGGACAGGGCCCTACGAGCAGTACTTC.

CDR3 region: CASSPRTGGADTQYF. CDR3 nucleotide sequence: TGTGCCAGCAGCCCAAGGACAGGGGGCGCAGATACGCAGTATTTT. The chain has TRBV9 and TRBJ2-3; 11 bases agree with TRBD1. J gave up 4 bases and V 4 bases, and 5 bases lay outside the gene matches. The germline CDR1 and CDR2 sequences are SGDLS and YYNGEE. The length of the CDR3 is 15 residues. Variable domain in full (rest from reference TRBV9 and TRBJ2-3): DSGVTQTPKHLITATGQRVTLRCSPRSGDLSVYWYQQSLDQGLQFLIQYYNGEERAKGNILERFSAQQFPDLHSELNLSSLELGDSALYFCASSPRTGGADTQYFGPGTRLTVL.

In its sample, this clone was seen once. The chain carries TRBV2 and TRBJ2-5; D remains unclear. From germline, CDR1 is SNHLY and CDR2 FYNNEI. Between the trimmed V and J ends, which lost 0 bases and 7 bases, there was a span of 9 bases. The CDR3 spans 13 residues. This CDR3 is CASSEARAGTQYF. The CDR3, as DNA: TGTGCCAGCAGTGAAGCAAGAGCAGGGACCCAGTACTTC.

The CDR3 DNA sequence: TGTGCCAGTGAGTCGGGGATAGATAACACTGAAGCTTTCTTT. Translation gives CASESGIDNTEAFF. The chain has TRBV6-5 and TRBJ1-1; D is uncertain. Germline V CDR1 and CDR2: MNHEY, SVGAGI. This CDR3 comprises 14 residues. V lost 9 bases and J 2 bases, leaving 16 bases between the germline ends.

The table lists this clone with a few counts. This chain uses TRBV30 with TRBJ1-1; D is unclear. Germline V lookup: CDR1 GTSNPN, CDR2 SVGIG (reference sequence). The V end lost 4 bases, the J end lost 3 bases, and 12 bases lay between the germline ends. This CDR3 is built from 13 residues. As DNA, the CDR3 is TGTGCCTGGACCCGAGACACCGACACTGAAGCTTTCTTT. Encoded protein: CAWTRDTDTEAFF.

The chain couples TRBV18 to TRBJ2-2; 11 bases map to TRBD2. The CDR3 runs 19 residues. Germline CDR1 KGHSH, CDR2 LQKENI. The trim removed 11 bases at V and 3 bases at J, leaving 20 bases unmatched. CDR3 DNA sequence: TGTGCCGCGGTGGTGGGGGAGACTAGCGGGATCGGGGACACCGGGGAGCTGTTTTTT. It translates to CAAVVGETSGIGDTGELFF.

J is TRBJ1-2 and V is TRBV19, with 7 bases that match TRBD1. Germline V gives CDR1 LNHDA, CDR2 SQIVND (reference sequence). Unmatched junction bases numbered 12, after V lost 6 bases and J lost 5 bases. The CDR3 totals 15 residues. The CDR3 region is CASSDTGDRPYGYTF. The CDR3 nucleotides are TGTGCCAGTAGCGATACAGGGGACCGACCTTATGGCTACACCTTC.

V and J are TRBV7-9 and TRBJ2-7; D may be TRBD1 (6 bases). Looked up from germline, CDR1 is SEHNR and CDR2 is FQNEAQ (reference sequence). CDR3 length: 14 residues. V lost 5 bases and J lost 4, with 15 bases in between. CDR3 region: CASSQGPREYEQYF. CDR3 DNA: TGTGCCAGCAGCCAGGGGCCCAGGGAATACGAGCAGTACTTC.

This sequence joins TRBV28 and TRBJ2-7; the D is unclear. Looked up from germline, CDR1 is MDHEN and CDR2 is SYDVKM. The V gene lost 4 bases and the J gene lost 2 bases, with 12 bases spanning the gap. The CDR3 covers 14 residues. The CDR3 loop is CASSWAAPPYEQYF. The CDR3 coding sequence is TGTGCCAGCAGTTGGGCAGCCCCACCCTACGAGCAGTACTTC.

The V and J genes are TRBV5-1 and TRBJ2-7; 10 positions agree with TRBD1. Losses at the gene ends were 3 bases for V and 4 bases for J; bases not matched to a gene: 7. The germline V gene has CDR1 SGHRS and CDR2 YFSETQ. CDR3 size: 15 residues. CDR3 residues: CASSYLTGGLYEQYF. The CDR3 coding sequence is TGCGCCAGCAGCTATCTGACAGGGGGCCTATACGAGCAGTACTTC.

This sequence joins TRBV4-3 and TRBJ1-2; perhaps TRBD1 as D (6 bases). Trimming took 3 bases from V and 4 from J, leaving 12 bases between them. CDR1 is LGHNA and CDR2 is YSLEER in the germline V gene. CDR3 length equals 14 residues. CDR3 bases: TGCGCCAGCAGCCATTCACAGGGCGGCTATGGCTACACCTTC. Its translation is CASSHSQGGYGYTF.

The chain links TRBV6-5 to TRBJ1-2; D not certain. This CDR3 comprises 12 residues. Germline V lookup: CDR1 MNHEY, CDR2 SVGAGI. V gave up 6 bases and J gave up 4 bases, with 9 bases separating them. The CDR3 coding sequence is TGTGCCAGCAGAGCTGATAGCTATGGCTACACCTTC. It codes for CASRADSYGYTF.

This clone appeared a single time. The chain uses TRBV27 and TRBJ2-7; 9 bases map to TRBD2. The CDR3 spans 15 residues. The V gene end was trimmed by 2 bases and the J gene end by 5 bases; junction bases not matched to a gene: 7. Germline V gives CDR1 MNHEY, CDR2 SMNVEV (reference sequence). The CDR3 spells CASSLTASGTNEQYF. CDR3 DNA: TGTGCCAGCAGTTTAACGGCTAGCGGGACCAACGAGCAGTACTTC.

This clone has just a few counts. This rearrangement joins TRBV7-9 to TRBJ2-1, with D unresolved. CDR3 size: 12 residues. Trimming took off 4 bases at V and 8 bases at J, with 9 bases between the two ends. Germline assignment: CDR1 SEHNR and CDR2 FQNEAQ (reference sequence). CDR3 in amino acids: CASSSRADEQFF. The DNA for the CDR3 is TGTGCCAGCAGCTCCCGCGCTGATGAGCAGTTCTTC.

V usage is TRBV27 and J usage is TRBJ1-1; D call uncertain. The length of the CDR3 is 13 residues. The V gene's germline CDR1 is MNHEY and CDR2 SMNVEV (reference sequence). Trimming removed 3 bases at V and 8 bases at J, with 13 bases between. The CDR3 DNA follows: TGTGCCAGCAGTTTTTCAGGTGCCGACGAAGCTTTCTTT. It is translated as CASSFSGADEAFF.

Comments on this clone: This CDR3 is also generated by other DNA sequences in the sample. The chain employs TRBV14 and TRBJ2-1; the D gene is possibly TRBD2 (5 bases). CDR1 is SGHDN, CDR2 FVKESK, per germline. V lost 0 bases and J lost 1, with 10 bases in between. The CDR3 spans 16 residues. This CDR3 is CASSQDPADSYNEQFF. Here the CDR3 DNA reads TGTGCCAGCAGCCAAGATCCAGCGGATTCCTACAATGAGCAGTTCTTC.

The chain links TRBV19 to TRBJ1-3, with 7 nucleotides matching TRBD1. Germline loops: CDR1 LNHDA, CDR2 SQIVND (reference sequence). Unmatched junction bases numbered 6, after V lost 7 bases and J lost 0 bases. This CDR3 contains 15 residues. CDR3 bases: TGTGCCAGTATCCACACAGGGGCCTCTGGAAACACCATATATTTT. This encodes CASIHTGASGNTIYF.

The CDR3 DNA follows: TGCGCCAGCAGCTTACAGGGTGAGGAGACCCAGTACTTC. It is translated as CASSLQGEETQYF. V and J are TRBV10-2 and TRBJ2-5; TRBD1 might be the D (6 bases). The CDR3 totals 13 residues. The V gene lost 6 bases and the J gene lost 5 bases, with 13 bases spanning the gap. Germline assignment: CDR1 WSHSY and CDR2 SAAADI.

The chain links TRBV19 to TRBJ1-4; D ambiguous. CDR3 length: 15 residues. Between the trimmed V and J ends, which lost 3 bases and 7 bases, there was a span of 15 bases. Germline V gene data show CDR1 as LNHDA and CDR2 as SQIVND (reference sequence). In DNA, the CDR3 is TGTGCCAGTAGTATTGAGGCGGGGAATCCTGAAAAACTGTTTTTT. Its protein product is CASSIEAGNPEKLFF.

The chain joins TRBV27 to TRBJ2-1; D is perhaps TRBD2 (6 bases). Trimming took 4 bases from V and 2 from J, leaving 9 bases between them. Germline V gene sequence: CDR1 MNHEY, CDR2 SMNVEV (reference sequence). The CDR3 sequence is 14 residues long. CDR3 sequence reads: CASSSGVTYNEQFF. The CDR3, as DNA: TGTGCCAGCAGTTCGGGGGTTACCTACAATGAGCAGTTCTTC.

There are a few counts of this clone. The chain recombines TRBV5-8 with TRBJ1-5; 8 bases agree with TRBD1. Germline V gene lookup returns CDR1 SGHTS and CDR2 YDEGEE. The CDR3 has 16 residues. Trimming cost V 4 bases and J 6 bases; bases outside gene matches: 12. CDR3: CASSRDRGGNLQPQHF. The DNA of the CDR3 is TGTGCCAGCAGCCGAGACAGGGGTGGAAATCTTCAGCCCCAGCATTTT.

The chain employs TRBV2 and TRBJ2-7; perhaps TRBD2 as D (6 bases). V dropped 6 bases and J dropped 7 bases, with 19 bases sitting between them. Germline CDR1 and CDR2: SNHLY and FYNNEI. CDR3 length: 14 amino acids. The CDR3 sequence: CASRGDLPPGEQYF. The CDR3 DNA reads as TGTGCCAGCAGAGGGGACTTGCCGCCGGGGGAGCAGTACTTC.

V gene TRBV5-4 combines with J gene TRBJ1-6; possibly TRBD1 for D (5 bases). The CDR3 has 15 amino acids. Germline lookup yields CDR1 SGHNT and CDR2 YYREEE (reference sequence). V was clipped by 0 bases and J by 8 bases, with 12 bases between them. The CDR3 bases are TGTGCCAGCAGCTTGGGACGGGGAGGGGATTCACCCCTCCACTTT. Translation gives CASSLGRGGDSPLHF.

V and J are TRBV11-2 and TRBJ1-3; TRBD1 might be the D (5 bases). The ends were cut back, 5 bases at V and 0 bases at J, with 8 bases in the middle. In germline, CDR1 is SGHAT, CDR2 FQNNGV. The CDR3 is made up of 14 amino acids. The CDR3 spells CASSPRVSGNTIYF. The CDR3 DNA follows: TGTGCCAGCAGCCCCAGGGTCTCTGGAAACACCATATATTTT.

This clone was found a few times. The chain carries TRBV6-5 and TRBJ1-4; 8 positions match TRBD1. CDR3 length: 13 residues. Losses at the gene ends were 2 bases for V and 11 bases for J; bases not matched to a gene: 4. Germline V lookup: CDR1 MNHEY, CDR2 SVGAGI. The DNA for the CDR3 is TGTGCCAGCAGTTACGACAGGGGTAGGAAACTGTTTTTT. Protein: CASSYDRGRKLFF.